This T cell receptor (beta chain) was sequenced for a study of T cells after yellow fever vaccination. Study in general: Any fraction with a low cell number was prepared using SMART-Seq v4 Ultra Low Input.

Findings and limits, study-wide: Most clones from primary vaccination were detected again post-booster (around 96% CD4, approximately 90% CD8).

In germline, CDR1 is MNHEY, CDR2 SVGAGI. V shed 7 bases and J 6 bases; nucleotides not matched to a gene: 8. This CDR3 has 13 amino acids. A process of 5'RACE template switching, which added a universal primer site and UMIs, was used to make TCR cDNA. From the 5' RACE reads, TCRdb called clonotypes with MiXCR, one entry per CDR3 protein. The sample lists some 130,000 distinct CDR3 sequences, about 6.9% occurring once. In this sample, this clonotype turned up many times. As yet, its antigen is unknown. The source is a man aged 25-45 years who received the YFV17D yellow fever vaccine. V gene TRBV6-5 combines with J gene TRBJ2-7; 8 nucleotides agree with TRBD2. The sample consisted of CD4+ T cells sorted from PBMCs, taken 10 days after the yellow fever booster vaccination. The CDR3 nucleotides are TGTGCCAGCAAACCCGGGGGGGCCTCCGAGCAGTACTTC. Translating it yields CASKPGGASEQYF.